This note documents a single T cell receptor (beta chain) sequence. Its antigen remains undetermined. The sample holds no much larger clone one base away, and base qualities are not on file. The entry originates in a study of OX40 agonist ivuxolimab in advanced cancers. Regarding the study in general: Ivuxolimab was a fully human IgG2 agonistic monoclonal antibody targeting the costimulatory receptor OX40 (CD134). Prior anti-PD-1, anti-PD-L1 or anti-CTLA-4 therapy was permitted, and checkpoint inhibitors had been received by less than 45% of dose-escalation patients. The paper covers the monotherapy dose-escalation part of the phase I ivuxolimab trial, which included N of about 50 patients. Intravenous ivuxolimab was administered to patients every 2 weeks at six dose levels: 0.01, 0.1, 0.3, 1.5, 3 and 10 mg/kg. Among the approximately 54 dose-escalation patients, about 19 had hepatocellular carcinoma, roughly 15 melanoma, 9 renal cell carcinoma and 9 head and neck cancer. In the dose-escalation cohort, 82.7% of patients were male, and the mean age was about 55 years, with a range of roughly 20 to 80. Partial responses were achieved by three dose-escalation patients, of whom one had hepatocellular carcinoma and two had cutaneous melanoma. The point of sequencing TCRbeta in the periphery was to test whether ivuxolimab changed TCR sequence diversity and drove clonal T-cell expansion. Overall results and qualifications from the work: The antigen specificity of the clonally expanded peripheral T cells was not determined. At doses from 0.1 to 3.0 mg/kg, clonal expansion was seen in both CD4+ and CD8+ blood T cells between baseline and week 6. After ivuxolimab, CD8+ T cells had more expanded clones than CD4+ T cells on average. Low levels of normalized T-cell clonal expansion were also seen in some patients who did not respond. Partial responders in the 0.1-3.0 mg/kg groups had among the lowest normalized peripheral clonal expansion, especially among CD8+ T cells.

The CDR3 contains 14 residues, cysteine and phenylalanine counted. The only DNA kept is the CDR3, 42 bases in frame from the first base. The V end loses 1 base and the J end loses 2 bases, and a stretch of 8 bases separates them. Via the germline V gene (reference sequence), CDR1 is LNHDA and CDR2 SQIVND. The trial excluded patients who had a history of autoimmune disease or were on systemic immunosuppression. In every dose cohort, peripheral blood was drawn for TCR sequencing at baseline, cycle 4 day 1, and cycle 7 day 1. The samples were drawn from a first-in-human, open-label, multicenter phase I dose-escalation trial of ivuxolimab. Adults with locally advanced or metastatic head and neck squamous cell, hepatocellular, melanoma or renal cell carcinoma were enrolled in the trial. Before TCR sequencing, CD4+ T cells and CD8+ T cells were sorted from peripheral blood as separate populations. Genomic DNA was extracted from sorted cells for sequencing of the TCRbeta CDR3 region. TCRbeta CDR3 regions were sequenced using the immunoSEQ Assay. TCRdb took over this immuneACCESS table, retaining in-frame rearrangements with V and J assigned. Such tables are incomplete; in checked studies, under half of the missing clones stem from an unresolved V gene, and the remainder is unexplained. The sample table shows 77,000 or so clones, and about 85% are seen once. Approximately 2.2% of the sample goes to the ten largest clones.

The source of this sequence is an adult with an advanced solid tumor such as melanoma, head and neck, liver or kidney cancer. This sample comprised CD4+ or CD8+ T cells sorted from blood, obtained in a trial of the OX40 agonist ivuxolimab. The sequence links TRBV19 to TRBJ1-2; the D gene remains uncertain. The CDR3 region reads CASSIGPSNYGYTF. The bases read TGTGCCAGTAGTATAGGACCGTCCAACTATGGCTACACCTTC.